Listed here is a single TCR beta chain. This clone occurred a few times. Its antigen target is currently unknown. No base quality information exists; no much larger clone differs at one position. All of the isolated RNA was reverse transcribed with the High Capacity cDNA Reverse Transcription Kit, so expressed TCRB transcripts were sequenced. Deep immunoSEQ sequencing was applied to naive, central memory and regulatory T cell samples, giving an average of about 3.8 million total reads per sample. After sorted cells were lysed in RLT buffer, RNA was extracted with DNase-treated RNeasy Micro or Mini kits, with the choice depending on cell number. To prevent cross-contamination, each cell subset was processed individually, whereas patient and healthy donor samples were processed jointly. The immunoSEQ multiplex PCR was used to amplify TCRB sequences from cDNA, yielding 87-bp fragments that span the CDR3 region. The amplicons were sequenced using the Illumina HiSeq platform. The published analysis was carried out like this. Synthetic template baselines were used to correct PCR bias computationally, reads within Hamming distance 2 were collapsed, and singletons that could not be merged were discarded. By aligning reads against IMGT, V, D and J genes, CDR3 length, and insertions or deletions at six rearrangement sites were assigned. Within each subset, clonotype counts were normalized to sorted cell number, and only after that were true diversity and Gini coefficients computed with the tcR R package. The overlap coefficient, calculated on TCRB nucleotide sequences, was used to measure repertoire sharing. Out-of-frame TCRB sequences from naive cells were analyzed as a proxy for the pre-selection repertoire. The immuneACCESS repertoire file appears here via TCRdb, limited to in-frame rearrangements. These files lack a portion of the clones; in checked studies, under half of the deficit traces to unresolved V genes, and the cause of the others is not known. That table gives V, J and clone size, and the DNA gave D and trimming. The sample has around 250,000 clones on record, 20% of them singletons. The ten largest account for 0.028% of the sample.

From each donor, a single peripheral blood sample of 90 to 150 mL on average was drawn into heparinised tubes. Naive, central memory, regulatory and stem cell-like memory CD4+ T cells were sorted on a BD FACSAria II using a panel including CD45RO, CCR7, CD25, CD127, CD95 and CD27. A purity above 95% was achieved for all sorted populations. PBMCs were isolated right away by Lymphoprep density gradient centrifugation and were stained directly, without culture. Samples were stained and sorted in pairs, with one healthy donor and one patient per experiment, so that batch effects were minimized. The sample originates from a study of beta chain features in type 1 diabetes (dated by TCRdb to the late 2010s). Describing the broader study: Mean age, gender distribution, total cell number and subset yield did not differ between patients and healthy donors. A total of roughly 99,000,000 sorted cells were examined across all samples, and the number of cells per subset was strongly correlated with RNA yield. The study compared the TCRB repertoires of sorted circulating CD4+ T cell subsets in recently diagnosed type 1 diabetes patients with those in matched healthy donors. Naive and central memory subsets were obtained from all 30 or so donors, but regulatory and stem cell-like memory subsets were isolated from only 8 patients and about 8 healthy donors. Summary of the overall study and its limitations: The naive, central memory and regulatory TCRB repertoires appeared to resemble one another more closely among patients than among healthy donors. At VDJ recombination sites, type 1 diabetes patients had fewer insertions and more deleted nucleotides, which implies abnormalities in thymic rearrangement. Because small numbers of individuals were included in the HLA sub-analyses, any influence of HLA type on TCRB rearrangement was left unresolved. Type 1 diabetes patients showed a moderate but significant shortening of TCRB CDR3 length in all four CD4+ subsets. Shorter templates might be favored by PCR, yet because patient and control samples were amplified and corrected together, any such skew would affect both groups equally. Because cDNA rather than genomic DNA was sequenced, highly expressing activated cells could have been over-represented, although no difference in activation and CD3 levels was found between groups.

CDR1 and CDR2 (SGHRS, YFSETQ) derive from the germline V gene. From the cysteine up to the phenylalanine, the CDR3 has a length of 15 residues. Only the CDR3 region is kept as DNA, spanning 45 bases read in frame from base 1. The junction carries 11 bases between V and J, which are trimmed by 1 base and 3 bases respectively. Sample: naive CD4+ T cells from blood. The cell subset or site label corresponds to: true naive CD4+ T cells. This sequence was found in a woman aged 40 to 50 with type 1 diabetes. Recombination linked TRBV5-1 to TRBJ1-3, with TRBD1 perhaps the D gene, on 6 matching bases. The CDR3 sequence is CASSLTGSVGNTIYF. The sequence in DNA is TGCGCCAGCAGCTTGACAGGGTCCGTTGGAAACACCATATATTTT.